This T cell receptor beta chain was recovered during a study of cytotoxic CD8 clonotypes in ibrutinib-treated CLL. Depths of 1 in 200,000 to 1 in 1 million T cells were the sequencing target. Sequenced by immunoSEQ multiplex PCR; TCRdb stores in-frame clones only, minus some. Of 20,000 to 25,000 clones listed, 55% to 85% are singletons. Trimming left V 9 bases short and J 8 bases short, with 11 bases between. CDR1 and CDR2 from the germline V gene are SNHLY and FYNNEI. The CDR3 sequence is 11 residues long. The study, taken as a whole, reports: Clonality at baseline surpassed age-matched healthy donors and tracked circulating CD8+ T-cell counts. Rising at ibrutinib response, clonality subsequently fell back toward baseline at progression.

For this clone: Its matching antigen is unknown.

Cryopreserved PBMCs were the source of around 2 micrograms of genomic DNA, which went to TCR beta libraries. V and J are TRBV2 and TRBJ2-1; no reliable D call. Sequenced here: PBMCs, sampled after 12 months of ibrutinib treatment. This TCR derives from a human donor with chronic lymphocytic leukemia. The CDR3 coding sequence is TGTGCCAGGGAGAACGGGCATGAGCAGTTCTTC. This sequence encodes CARENGHEQFF.